The T cell receptor (beta chain) under discussion was sequenced for a study of OX40 agonist ivuxolimab in advanced cancers. Study as a whole: Patients were treated with ivuxolimab, an agonistic anti-OX40 (CD134) antibody.

Clones were read by immunoSEQ multiplex PCR, and TCRdb kept only the in-frame ones, dropping some. The sample carries approximately 58,000 clones, more than 85% recorded once. Collection of blood occurred at baseline, at cycle 4 day 1, and at cycle 7 day 1. Concerning this clone itself: Its antigen is unknown.

The study, taken as a whole, reports: The investigators did not determine what antigen specificity the expanded peripheral T cells had.

With 4 bases clipped from V and 1 base from J, the junction kept 8 bases outside the gene matches. CDR3 length: 16 residues. Germline assignment: CDR1 SGHNT and CDR2 YYREEE (reference sequence). The source material was CD4+ or CD8+ T cells sorted from blood, sampled in a trial of the OX40 agonist ivuxolimab. The rearrangement links TRBV5-4 to TRBJ2-7; 10 nucleotides line up with TRBD2. This TCR was sampled from an adult with an advanced solid tumor such as melanoma, head and neck, liver or kidney cancer. In DNA, the CDR3 is TGTGCCAGCAGCCGCGCACTAGCGGGACCTTCCTACGAGCAGTACTTC. This gives the protein CASSRALAGPSYEQYF.